This TCR beta chain is from a study of blood T cell repertoires in COVID-19. Study in general: Specimens from acute and convalescent COVID-19 originated in the United States, Italy and Spain. PBMCs, B-cell-depleted T cells, or T cells provided the cDNA or gDNA that made up the material.

Authors' data handling: For nucleated cells, counts were estimated from reference gene primer amplification. Only in-frame clones appear in the TCRdb table, and some are missing; sequencing was by immunoSEQ multiplex PCR. V, J and clone size are taken as reported in that table, and D and trimming were inferred from the DNA itself. In the table there are 180,000 or so clones, more than 75% of which are singletons. There are 16 residues in the CDR3. Trimming took 1 base from V and 8 from J; bases not matched to a gene: 9. Germline CDR1 reads SGHNT; CDR2 reads YYREEE (reference sequence). This TCR came from a man younger than 35 with active or convalescent COVID-19. The sample consisted of peripheral blood. V is TRBV5-4 and J is TRBJ1-2, with TRBD1 identical over 12 bases. In DNA form, the CDR3 reads TGTGCCAGCAGCTTGTTGGGACAGGGGGCGCGAAAAGGCTACACCTTC. Translating gives CASSLLGQGARKGYTF. The full variable domain, rest sourced from reference TRBV5-4 and TRBJ1-2, is ETGVTQSPTHLIKTRGQQVTLRCSSQSGHNTVSWYQQALGQGPQFIFQYYREEENGRGNFPPRFSGLQFPNYSSELNVNALELDDSALYLCASSLLGQGARKGYTFGSGTRLTVV.